These T cell receptor beta chains were read from a single sample in a study of blood T cell repertoires in COVID-19. Method: immunoSEQ multiplex PCR; TCRdb's copy keeps in-frame clones and lacks some. In the table there are fewer than 600,000 clones, roughly 89% of which are singletons. The sample comprised peripheral blood. The receptors originated from a man in his late teens or twenties with COVID-19, enrolled during active disease. The CDR3 runs from the conserved cysteine through the conserved F or W. Fields, in order: CDR3 protein, CDR3 DNA, clone size, J gene, V gene, D gene. D genes are given only for firm matches. Expanded clones are given a class, and other clones once, few, many or no size at all.

CDR3aa: CASSTDSHKSYNEQFF
CDR3nt: TGCGCCAGCAGCACGGACAGCCATAAGTCCTACAATGAGCAGTTCTTC
abundance: -
j_gene: TRBJ2-1
v_gene: TRBV5-1
d_gene: -

CDR3aa: CASSLASGRLSSYNEQFF
CDR3nt: TGTGCCAGCAGCTTAGCTAGCGGGAGGTTGAGCTCCTACAATGAGCAGTTCTTC
abundance: -
j_gene: TRBJ2-1
v_gene: TRBV11-3
d_gene: TRBD2

CDR3aa: CASSLLAGGLNEQFF
CDR3nt: TGTGCCAGCAGCTTACTAGCGGGGGGGCTCAATGAGCAGTTCTTC
abundance: -
j_gene: TRBJ2-1
v_gene: TRBV7-2
d_gene: TRBD2

CDR3aa: CASSPTDSGELFF
CDR3nt: TGTGCCAGCAGTCCGACAGATTCCGGGGAGCTGTTTTTT
abundance: once
j_gene: TRBJ2-2
v_gene: TRBV12-3/TRBV12-4
d_gene: -

CDR3aa: CSASHGGWNTEAFF
CDR3nt: TGCAGCGCCTCCCACGGGGGTTGGAACACTGAAGCTTTCTTT
abundance: -
j_gene: TRBJ1-1
v_gene: TRBV29-1
d_gene: -

CDR3aa: CATSRDVRLENEQFF
CDR3nt: TGTGCCACCAGCAGAGATGTGCGCCTAGAGAATGAGCAGTTCTTC
abundance: once
j_gene: TRBJ2-1
v_gene: TRBV15
d_gene: -

CDR3aa: CASSQGDRVLKQYF
CDR3nt: TGTGCCAGCAGCCAGGGGGACAGGGTATTGAAGCAGTACTTC
abundance: -
j_gene: TRBJ2-7
v_gene: TRBV3-1/TRBV3-2
d_gene: TRBD1

CDR3aa: CASSLEHPGNTIYF
CDR3nt: TGCGCCAGCAGCTTGGAACATCCTGGAAACACCATATATTTT
abundance: -
j_gene: TRBJ1-3
v_gene: TRBV5-1
d_gene: -

CDR3aa: CASSSGQYNQPQHF
CDR3nt: TGTGCCAGCAGCTCTGGACAGTACAATCAGCCCCAGCATTTT
abundance: once
j_gene: TRBJ1-5
v_gene: TRBV7-9
d_gene: -

CDR3aa: CASSLTRGNEKLFF
CDR3nt: TGCGCCAGCAGCCTAACTCGGGGGAATGAAAAACTGTTTTTT
abundance: -
j_gene: TRBJ1-4
v_gene: TRBV4-1
d_gene: -

CDR3aa: CASSLLSSGGPETQYF
CDR3nt: TGTGCCAGCAGCTTATTATCTAGCGGGGGGCCAGAGACCCAGTACTTC
abundance: -
j_gene: TRBJ2-5
v_gene: TRBV7-9
d_gene: TRBD2

CDR3aa: CASREGGYSNQPQHF
CDR3nt: TGTGCCAGCAGAGAAGGGGGCTATAGCAATCAGCCCCAGCATTTT
abundance: -
j_gene: TRBJ1-5
v_gene: TRBV6-1
d_gene: TRBD1

CDR3aa: CASSPASGDVLTF
CDR3nt: TGTGCCAGCTCACCTGCCTCCGGGGACGTCCTGACTTTC
abundance: -
j_gene: TRBJ2-6
v_gene: TRBV18
d_gene: -

CDR3aa: CASSLSAGGSYNEQFF
CDR3nt: TGTGCCAGCAGTTTATCAGCGGGGGGCTCCTACAATGAGCAGTTCTTC
abundance: -
j_gene: TRBJ2-1
v_gene: TRBV27
d_gene: TRBD2

CDR3aa: CASSLRGANTEAFF
CDR3nt: TGTGCCAGCAGCCTCAGGGGGGCTAACACTGAAGCTTTCTTT
abundance: -
j_gene: TRBJ1-1
v_gene: TRBV5-6
d_gene: TRBD1

CDR3aa: CASSGGGTYEQYF
CDR3nt: TGTGCCAGCAGTGGCGGAGGCACCTACGAGCAGTACTTC
abundance: -
j_gene: TRBJ2-7
v_gene: TRBV25-1
d_gene: -

CDR3aa: CASSVGSSGANVLTF
CDR3nt: TGTGCCAGCAGCGTAGGTAGCAGTGGGGCCAACGTCCTGACTTTC
abundance: -
j_gene: TRBJ2-6
v_gene: TRBV9
d_gene: -

CDR3aa: CASSSPPSINSNQPQHF
CDR3nt: TGCGCCAGCAGTTCTCCGCCTTCTATCAATAGCAATCAGCCCCAGCATTTT
abundance: -
j_gene: TRBJ1-5
v_gene: TRBV5-1
d_gene: -

CDR3aa: CASSLGLAGVGQETQYF
CDR3nt: TGTGCCAGCAGCTTAGGGCTAGCGGGGGTCGGGCAAGAGACCCAGTACTTC
abundance: -
j_gene: TRBJ2-5
v_gene: TRBV11-3
d_gene: TRBD2

CDR3aa: CASSFSGGNYEQYF
CDR3nt: TGCGCCAGCAGCTTTAGCGGGGGGAACTACGAGCAGTACTTC
abundance: -
j_gene: TRBJ2-7
v_gene: TRBV5-1
d_gene: TRBD2

CDR3aa: CASSMGGPLAFF
CDR3nt: TGTGCCAGCAGCATGGGGGGACCTTTAGCTTTCTTT
abundance: -
j_gene: TRBJ1-1
v_gene: TRBV6-2/TRBV6-3
d_gene: -

CDR3aa: CASSASSDTGELFF
CDR3nt: TGTGCCAGCAGTGCCAGCAGCGACACCGGGGAGCTGTTTTTT
abundance: few
j_gene: TRBJ2-2
v_gene: TRBV6-4
d_gene: -

CDR3aa: CASSLLPETQYF
CDR3nt: TGTGCCAGCAGCTTGCTTCCGGAGACCCAGTACTTC
abundance: -
j_gene: TRBJ2-5
v_gene: TRBV5-4
d_gene: -

CDR3aa: CASSLGPNTEAFF
CDR3nt: TGTGCCAGCAGTTTAGGCCCGAACACTGAAGCTTTCTTT
abundance: once
j_gene: TRBJ1-1
v_gene: TRBV27
d_gene: -

CDR3aa: CASSLDSGGSGYGYTF
CDR3nt: TGTGCCAGCAGCTTAGACTCGGGGGGGTCTGGCTATGGCTACACCTTC
abundance: -
j_gene: TRBJ1-2
v_gene: TRBV7-8
d_gene: -

CDR3aa: CASSDREGDNEQFF
CDR3nt: TGTGCCAGCAGTGACAGGGAGGGGGACAATGAGCAGTTCTTC
abundance: -
j_gene: TRBJ2-1
v_gene: TRBV6-1
d_gene: -

CDR3aa: CASSQGPTPTRGYTF
CDR3nt: TGTGCCAGCAGCCAAGGCCCGACCCCTACCAGGGGCTACACCTTC
abundance: -
j_gene: TRBJ1-2
v_gene: TRBV3-1/TRBV3-2
d_gene: -

CDR3aa: CASSKTGELFF
CDR3nt: TGTGCCAGCTCCAAAACCGGGGAGCTGTTTTTT
abundance: -
j_gene: TRBJ2-2
v_gene: TRBV18
d_gene: -

CDR3aa: CASIPTGGGGGYTF
CDR3nt: TGTGCCAGCATCCCCACGGGCGGGGGAGGTGGCTACACCTTC
abundance: -
j_gene: TRBJ1-2
v_gene: TRBV6-5
d_gene: -

CDR3aa: CTSSSLAGTYEQYF
CDR3nt: TGCACCAGCAGCTCCCTAGCGGGGACCTACGAGCAGTACTTC
abundance: once
j_gene: TRBJ2-7
v_gene: TRBV1
d_gene: -

CDR3aa: CASSLAPRSGNTIYF
CDR3nt: TGTGCCAGCAGCTTAGCCCCCAGGTCTGGAAACACCATATATTTT
abundance: -
j_gene: TRBJ1-3
v_gene: TRBV7-8
d_gene: -

CDR3aa: CATSTSEGLAGGPYGELFF
CDR3nt: TGTGCCACCAGCACCTCGGAGGGACTAGCGGGAGGGCCATATGGGGAGCTGTTTTTT
abundance: -
j_gene: TRBJ2-2
v_gene: TRBV15
d_gene: TRBD2

CDR3aa: CASSLFPREVGFF
CDR3nt: TGTGCCAGCAGTTTATTTCCGAGGGAGGTTGGGTTCTTC
abundance: -
j_gene: TRBJ2-1
v_gene: TRBV12-3/TRBV12-4
d_gene: -

CDR3aa: CATSGPGLSNEQFF
CDR3nt: TGTGCCACCAGTGGCCCGGGACTATCCAATGAGCAGTTCTTC
abundance: -
j_gene: TRBJ2-1
v_gene: TRBV24-1
d_gene: TRBD2

CDR3aa: CASSQGGGLVHEQYF
CDR3nt: TGTGCCAGCTCACAAGGGGGGGGACTTGTCCACGAGCAGTACTTC
abundance: -
j_gene: TRBJ2-7
v_gene: TRBV18
d_gene: -

CDR3aa: CASRTGISNQPQHF
CDR3nt: TGTGCCAGCAGGACAGGAATTAGCAATCAGCCCCAGCATTTT
abundance: -
j_gene: TRBJ1-5
v_gene: TRBV6-5
d_gene: -

CDR3aa: CASGASGIVAYNEQFF
CDR3nt: TGTGCCAGTGGGGCTAGCGGGATTGTCGCCTACAATGAGCAGTTCTTC
abundance: -
j_gene: TRBJ2-1
v_gene: TRBV19
d_gene: TRBD2

CDR3aa: CASSFGQSTEAFF
CDR3nt: TGTGCCAGCTCCTTCGGACAGTCCACTGAAGCTTTCTTT
abundance: -
j_gene: TRBJ1-1
v_gene: TRBV6-5
d_gene: -

CDR3aa: CASSQGGAGNQPQHF
CDR3nt: TGTGCCAGCAGCCAGGGGGGGGCGGGCAATCAGCCCCAGCATTTT
abundance: -
j_gene: TRBJ1-5
v_gene: TRBV3-1/TRBV3-2
d_gene: -

CDR3aa: CASSPGGGLVEAFF
CDR3nt: TGTGCCAGCAGCCCGGGGGGGGGCTTGGTTGAAGCTTTCTTT
abundance: -
j_gene: TRBJ1-1
v_gene: TRBV3-1/TRBV3-2
d_gene: -

CDR3aa: CASEAGEQETQYF
CDR3nt: TGTGCCAGTGAGGCGGGAGAGCAAGAGACCCAGTACTTC
abundance: -
j_gene: TRBJ2-5
v_gene: TRBV6-6
d_gene: TRBD2

CDR3aa: CASSPDRDYGYTF
CDR3nt: TGCGCCAGCAGCCCGGACAGAGACTATGGCTACACCTTC
abundance: few
j_gene: TRBJ1-2
v_gene: TRBV5-1
d_gene: -

CDR3aa: CASSRTSGSLDNEQFF
CDR3nt: TGTGCCAGCAGCCGGACTAGCGGGAGTTTGGACAATGAGCAGTTCTTC
abundance: -
j_gene: TRBJ2-1
v_gene: TRBV3-1/TRBV3-2
d_gene: TRBD2

CDR3aa: CSARGLAAYNEQFF
CDR3nt: TGCAGTGCTCGTGGACTAGCGGCCTACAATGAGCAGTTCTTC
abundance: few
j_gene: TRBJ2-1
v_gene: TRBV20-1
d_gene: TRBD2

CDR3aa: CATSRETGRNTDTQYF
CDR3nt: TGTGCCACCAGCAGGGAGACAGGGAGGAACACAGATACGCAGTATTTT
abundance: -
j_gene: TRBJ2-3
v_gene: TRBV15
d_gene: -

CDR3aa: CASSLPLAGGGASTDTQYF
CDR3nt: TGTGCCAGCAGCTTACCCCTAGCGGGAGGGGGGGCGTCCACAGATACGCAGTATTTT
abundance: -
j_gene: TRBJ2-3
v_gene: TRBV7-6
d_gene: TRBD2

CDR3aa: CASSTRLVPMGEQYF
CDR3nt: TGTGCCAGTAGTACCCGACTAGTACCAATGGGGGAGCAGTACTTC
abundance: -
j_gene: TRBJ2-7
v_gene: TRBV19
d_gene: -

CDR3aa: CASSEQGTSNQPQHF
CDR3nt: TGTGCCAGCAGTGAACAGGGTACCAGCAATCAGCCCCAGCATTTT
abundance: -
j_gene: TRBJ1-5
v_gene: TRBV2
d_gene: -